Shown below are 12 T cell receptor beta chains from a single sample sequenced in a study of blood T cell repertoires in COVID-19. The repertoire was sequenced with immunoSEQ multiplex PCR; TCRdb's copy has only in-frame clones and lacks some. This sample yields over 200,000 clones, of which around four fifths are seen a single time; approximately 30% belongs to the top ten. Sample: peripheral blood. These receptors originate from a man aged 35 to 55 with acute or convalescent COVID-19.

The chain joins TRBV5-6 to TRBJ2-7; no clear D. The CDR3 has 11 residues. Deletions cut 4 bases from V and 6 bases from J, with 8 bases between. CDR1 SGHDT and CDR2 YYEEEE come from the germline V gene. The CDR3 DNA follows: TGTGCCAGCAGCCGAGGCTCCGAGCAGTACTTC. Amino acids: CASSRGSEQYF.

J is TRBJ2-1 and V is TRBV7-9, with D perhaps matching TRBD1 (6 bases). Germline values: CDR1 SEHNR, CDR2 FQNEAQ (reference sequence). The CDR3 covers 14 residues. With 5 bases removed from V and 0 bases from J, the gap between germline ends came to 8 bases. The CDR3 loop reads CASSEGGSYNEQFF. DNA for the CDR3: TGTGCCAGCAGCGAAGGGGGCTCCTACAATGAGCAGTTCTTC.

This clone has a handful of counts. The CDR3 nucleotides read TGTGCCACCGACGGACAGACCAAGTATTACGAGCAGTACTTC. Residues: CATDGQTKYYEQYF. V usage is TRBV3-1 (or the pseudogene TRBV3-2) and J usage is TRBJ2-7, with D perhaps TRBD1 (6 bases). The CDR3 is 14 amino acids. Germline V lookup: CDR1 LGHDT, CDR2 YNNKEL (reference sequence). V lost 10 bases, J lost 4 bases, and 20 bases lay in between.

The chain recombines TRBV25-1 with TRBJ2-1, with a possible D match to TRBD2 (5 bases). The germline V gene encodes CDR1 MGHDK and CDR2 SYGVNS. V gave up 3 bases and J gave up 0 bases, with 9 bases separating them. The CDR3 runs to 15 residues. The CDR3 region is CASSDRAVSYNEQFF. CDR3 nucleotides: TGTGCCAGCAGTGATAGAGCGGTCTCCTACAATGAGCAGTTCTTC.

The rearrangement uses TRBV7-2 and TRBJ2-7; the match to TRBD2 covers 11 bases. CDR3 length: 17 amino acids. The V gene end was trimmed by 5 bases and the J gene end by 2 bases; junction bases not matched to a gene: 11. From germline, CDR1 is SGHTA and CDR2 FQGNSA. The CDR3, as DNA: TGTGCCAGCAGCCCCCAAGAGTTAGCGGGAGGGACCTACGAGCAGTACTTC. Translation gives CASSPQELAGGTYEQYF.

V gene TRBV6-5 combines with J gene TRBJ2-7; 7 nucleotides match TRBD1. Germline V gene sequence: CDR1 MNHEY, CDR2 SVGAGI. The CDR3 totals 14 residues. The V gene end was trimmed by 10 bases and the J gene end by 1 base; junction bases not matched to a gene: 10. As DNA, the CDR3 is TGTGCCACCATCACTAACAGGGGTTCCTACGAGCAGTACTTC. This codes for CATITNRGSYEQYF.

The CDR3 coding sequence is TGTGCCAGCAGCCCGAACGTCGGGACTAGCGTGGAGGGGGGTGCAGATACGCAGTATTTT. Protein: CASSPNVGTSVEGGADTQYF. The chain carries TRBV7-6 and TRBJ2-3; TRBD2 agrees at 10 bases. Germline V gene sequence: CDR1 SGHVS, CDR2 FNYEAQ. The CDR3 length is 20 residues. V shed 5 bases and J 4 bases; nucleotides not matched to a gene: 21.

The genes are TRBV27 and TRBJ2-1; D is ambiguous. This CDR3 is built from 13 residues. The V gene's germline CDR1 is MNHEY and CDR2 SMNVEV (reference sequence). The V end was cut by 4 bases, the J end by 3 bases, with 7 bases between. The CDR3 DNA follows: TGTGCCAGCAGTTCCGTCGGCTACAATGAGCAGTTCTTC. It encodes CASSSVGYNEQFF.

This chain links TRBV3-1 (or the pseudogene TRBV3-2) with TRBJ2-7; 11 positions match TRBD2. Unmatched junction bases numbered 8, after V lost 4 bases and J lost 6 bases. CDR3 length equals 15 residues. The V gene's germline CDR1 is LGHDT and CDR2 YNNKEL (reference sequence). CDR3 region: CASSLTSGGTLEQYF. CDR3 in DNA: TGTGCCAGCAGCCTAACTAGCGGGGGTACCCTCGAGCAGTACTTC.

The J gene is TRBJ1-3, the V gene TRBV6-5; TRBD1 is a possible D gene (6 bases). The CDR3 covers 14 residues. Trimming took off 5 bases at V and 2 bases at J, with 10 bases between the two ends. Per the germline V gene, CDR1 is MNHEY and CDR2 is SVGAGI. For the CDR3, the DNA is TGTGCCAGCAGTACACGGACAGCTGGAAACACCATATATTTT. Translated, it gives CASSTRTAGNTIYF.

In its sample, this clone was seen a few times. This chain joins TRBV19 and TRBJ1-1, with unresolved D. The V gene lost 8 bases and the J gene lost 3 bases, with 19 bases spanning the gap. Germline V gene lookup returns CDR1 LNHDA and CDR2 SQIVND (reference sequence). There are 15 residues in the CDR3. The CDR3 nucleotides are TGTGCCAGTGTTGCGGGTAGCGGTGGGGACACTGAAGCTTTCTTT. Translation gives CASVAGSGGDTEAFF.

V gene TRBV15 combines with J gene TRBJ1-1, with D maybe TRBD1 (6 bases). Per the germline V gene, CDR1 is LNHNV and CDR2 is YYDKDF (reference sequence). V was pared by 0 bases and J by 4 bases, with 15 bases between. This CDR3 is 16 amino acids long. CDR3 in DNA: TGTGCCACCAGCAGAGATCTTGGGGGCGGCGGCACTGAAGCTTTCTTT. Translating it yields CATSRDLGGGGTEAFF.